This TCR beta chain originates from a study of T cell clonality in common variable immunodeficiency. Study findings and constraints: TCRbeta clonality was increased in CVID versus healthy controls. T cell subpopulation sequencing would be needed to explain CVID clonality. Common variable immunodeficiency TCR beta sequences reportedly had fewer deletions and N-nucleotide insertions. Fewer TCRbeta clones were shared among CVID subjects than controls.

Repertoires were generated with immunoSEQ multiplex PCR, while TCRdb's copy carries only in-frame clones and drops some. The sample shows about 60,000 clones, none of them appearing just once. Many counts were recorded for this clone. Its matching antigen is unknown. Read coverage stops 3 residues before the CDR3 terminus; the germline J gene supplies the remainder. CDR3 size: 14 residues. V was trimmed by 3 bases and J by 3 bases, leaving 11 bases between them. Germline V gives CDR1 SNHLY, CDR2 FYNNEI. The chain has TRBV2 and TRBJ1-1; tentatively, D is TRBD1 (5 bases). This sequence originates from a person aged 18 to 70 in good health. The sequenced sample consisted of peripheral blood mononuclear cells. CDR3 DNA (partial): TGTGCCAGCAGTGATGGGCAGGGCGACACTGAA. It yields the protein CASSDGQGDTE. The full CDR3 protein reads CASSDGQGDTEAFF.